The 20 T cell receptor beta chains listed next were all sequenced from one sample in a study of blood T cell repertoires in COVID-19. The method was immunoSEQ multiplex PCR; TCRdb's version includes in-frame clones alone and lacks a portion of them. The sample has some 310,000 clones; approximately 87% are singletons. Sequencing was performed on peripheral blood. These receptors all stem from a woman in her twenties or thirties with COVID-19, enrolled during active disease.

The gene calls are TRBV12-5 and TRBJ2-1, with 10 bases that match TRBD2. CDR3 length equals 14 residues. Germline assignment: CDR1 LGHNT and CDR2 FRNRAP. The ends lost 3 bases at V and 4 bases at J; junction bases unmatched: 0. The CDR3 here is CASGFSGGYNEQFF. The DNA of the CDR3 is TGTGCTAGTGGTTTTAGCGGGGGGTACAATGAGCAGTTCTTC.

This chain uses TRBV27 with TRBJ1-2; D is unresolved. This CDR3 is built from 14 residues. CDR1 and CDR2 from the germline V gene are MNHEY and SMNVEV (reference sequence). V was clipped by 6 bases and J by 2 bases, with 13 bases between them. The CDR3 DNA sequence: TGTGCCAGCAGACACCAGGAGGGAAACTATGGCTACACCTTC. Translated, it gives CASRHQEGNYGYTF.

The chain combines TRBV27 with TRBJ1-4; perhaps TRBD1 as D (5 bases). The V end was cut by 6 bases, the J end by 4 bases, with 18 bases between. The CDR3 has 16 residues. Per germline, CDR1 MNHEY and CDR2 SMNVEV (reference sequence). CDR3 sequence (DNA): TGTGCCAGCAGCCAACGATCACAGGAGAATAATGAAAAACTGTTTTTT. Residues: CASSQRSQENNEKLFF.

For this clone: A junction boundary mismatches the germline segment, possibly from a read error. This CDR3 is CAWSVAGPPYIEQFF. CDR3 DNA: TGTGCCTGGAGTGTAGCGGGACCCCCGTACATTGAGCAGTTCTTC. The chain combines TRBV30 with TRBJ2-1; TRBD2 matches at 7 bases. CDR1 is GTSNPN and CDR2 is SVGIG in the germline V gene (reference sequence). The CDR3 is 15 residues long.

There are a few counts of this clone. The rearrangement uses TRBV5-1 and TRBJ2-7, with D unclear. This CDR3 is built from 11 residues. Deletions cut 0 bases from V and 7 bases from J, with 5 bases between. CDR1 is SGHRS, CDR2 YFSETQ, per germline. CDR3 in amino acids: CASSLGLEQYF. CDR3 nucleotides: TGCGCCAGCAGCTTGGGCCTAGAGCAGTACTTC. The whole variable domain, remainder taken from reference TRBV5-1 and TRBJ2-7, is KAGVTQTPRYLIKTRGQQVTLSCSPISGHRSVSWYQQTPGQGLQFLFEYFSETQRNKGNFPGRFSGRQFSNSRSEMNVSTLELGDSALYLCASSLGLEQYFGPGTRLTVT.

The CDR3 here is CAWILAGGMSSYNEQFF. The CDR3 nucleotides are TGTGCCTGGATTCTAGCGGGAGGCATGAGCTCCTACAATGAGCAGTTCTTC. This chain links TRBV30 with TRBJ2-1, with 11 positions matching TRBD2. With 4 bases clipped from V and 0 bases from J, the junction kept 8 bases outside the gene matches. The CDR3 runs to 17 residues. Germline-derived CDR1 and CDR2 are GTSNPN and SVGIG (reference sequence).

The CDR3 DNA reads TGTGCCAGCAGTTATTCGGTTTATGACTACGAGCAGTACTTC. Its protein is CASSYSVYDYEQYF. The gene calls are TRBV6-6 and TRBJ2-7; D uncertain. This CDR3 comprises 14 residues. Germline V gene data show CDR1 as MNHNY and CDR2 as SVGAGI (reference sequence). The germline V and J ends were trimmed by 3 bases and 3 bases, with 12 bases remaining between them.

The CDR3 nucleotides read TGTGCCAGCAGTGGACAGGGGAGGGAAGAGACCCAGTACTTC. It codes for CASSGQGREETQYF. This chain links TRBV6-2 or TRBV6-3 with TRBJ2-5; TRBD1 aligns across 9 bases. Germline trimming cut 5 bases from V and 3 bases from J; bases unmatched to any gene: 4. In germline, CDR1 is MNHEY, CDR2 SVGEGT. This CDR3 is 14 amino acids long.

The chain joins TRBV27 to TRBJ2-7; D is undetermined. CDR1 and CDR2 from the germline V gene are MNHEY and SMNVEV (reference sequence). The CDR3 has 13 amino acids. V was shortened by 8 bases and J by 0 bases, with 11 bases between the two germline ends. The CDR3 protein is CASGRSSSYEQYF. CDR3 nucleotide sequence: TGTGCCAGCGGCAGATCAAGCTCCTACGAGCAGTACTTC.

The chain recombines TRBV7-2 with TRBJ1-6; no reliable D call. Deletions cut 5 bases from V and 9 bases from J, with 14 bases between. Germline V CDR1 and CDR2: SGHTA, FQGNSA. CDR3 length: 14 amino acids. The CDR3 DNA reads as TGTGCCAGCAGCGTGGGCAGTAACCTTTCACCCCTCCACTTT. Its translation is CASSVGSNLSPLHF.

In its sample, this clone was seen a few times. This chain connects TRBV25-1 to TRBJ1-6, with D hard to call. CDR1 is MGHDK and CDR2 is SYGVNS in the germline V gene. The V and J ends lost 4 bases and 8 bases respectively, with 9 bases between them. This CDR3 contains 13 residues. CDR3 nucleotides: TGTGCCAGCAGTGTGCGGGGAGATTCACCCCTCCACTTT. Encoded protein: CASSVRGDSPLHF. The complete variable domain, with remaining parts taken from reference TRBV25-1 and TRBJ1-6, reads EADIYQTPRYLVIGTGKKITLECSQTMGHDKMYWYQQDPGMELHLIHYSYGVNSTEKGDLSSESTVSRIRTEHFPLTLESARPSHTSQYLCASSVRGDSPLHFGNGTRLTVT.

The chain carries TRBV7-9 and TRBJ1-5, with D perhaps TRBD1 (6 bases). The CDR3 is made up of 13 amino acids. Trimming removed 5 bases at V and 4 bases at J, with 9 bases between. The germline gives CDR1 SEHNR, CDR2 FQNEAQ (reference sequence). The CDR3 sequence: CASSLTGNQPQHF. The CDR3 DNA reads TGTGCCAGCAGCCTTACAGGGAATCAGCCCCAGCATTTT.

This sequence joins TRBV29-1 and TRBJ1-2, with TRBD1 matching 9 bases. CDR1 SQVTM and CDR2 ANQGSEA come from the germline V gene. Losses at the gene ends were 7 bases for V and 5 bases for J; bases not matched to a gene: 8. The length of the CDR3 is 13 residues. The CDR3 region has the DNA TGCAGCGCAGGACAGGGGCGGATTTATGGCTACACCTTC. Its translation is CSAGQGRIYGYTF.

This chain connects TRBV27 to TRBJ2-7; 7 bases are shared with TRBD1. The V segment lost 10 bases and the J segment 2 bases; nucleotides outside the gene matches: 5. The length of the CDR3 is 12 residues. The germline V gene has CDR1 MNHEY and CDR2 SMNVEV (reference sequence). The DNA of the CDR3 is TGTGCCAAAACCGACAGGGCCTACGAGCAGTACTTC. It translates to CAKTDRAYEQYF.

The chain combines TRBV7-9 with TRBJ1-1, with D uncertain. CDR1 SEHNR and CDR2 FQNEAQ come from the germline V gene (reference sequence). CDR3 size: 14 residues. V gave up 1 base and J gave up 5 bases, with 11 bases separating them. CDR3 sequence (DNA): TGTGCCAGCAGCTTAGAGATAGGGAGAACTGAAGCTTTCTTT. This sequence encodes CASSLEIGRTEAFF. Together with reference TRBV7-9 and TRBJ1-1, the CDR3 gives the full variable domain: DTGVSQNPRHKITKRGQNVTFRCDPISEHNRLYWYRQTLGQGPEFLTYFQNEAQLEKSRLLSDRFSAERPKGSFSTLEIQRTEQGDSAMYLCASSLEIGRTEAFFGQGTRLTVV.

The rearrangement links TRBV2 to TRBJ2-1; TRBD2 agrees at 10 bases. The V segment lost 4 bases and the J segment 2 bases; nucleotides outside the gene matches: 2. The germline gives CDR1 SNHLY, CDR2 FYNNEI. There are 15 residues in the CDR3. CDR3 sequence reads: CASSGGLAAYNEQFF. The CDR3 region has the DNA TGTGCCAGCAGTGGTGGACTAGCGGCCTACAATGAGCAGTTCTTC.

This rearrangement joins TRBV9 to TRBJ2-1, with 16 bases matching TRBD2. This CDR3 contains 16 residues. V lost 0 bases, J lost 10 bases, and 4 bases stayed unmatched. From germline, CDR1 is SGDLS and CDR2 YYNGEE. The CDR3 protein is CASSVAGTSGRDEQFF. CDR3 in DNA: TGTGCCAGCAGCGTAGCTGGGACTAGCGGGAGGGACGAGCAGTTCTTC.

The chain employs TRBV19 and TRBJ2-3, with 9 bases aligning to TRBD2. The CDR3 covers 13 residues. Germline values: CDR1 LNHDA, CDR2 SQIVND (reference sequence). The J segment lost 6 bases and the V segment lost 6 bases, leaving 4 bases of the junction unmatched. The chain's CDR3 is CASRVSGSDTQYF. The CDR3 DNA sequence: TGTGCCAGTAGAGTTAGCGGGAGTGATACGCAGTATTTT. The full variable domain, in which reference TRBV19 and TRBJ2-3 provide the parts outside the CDR3, is DGGITQSPKYLFRKEGQNVTLSCEQNLNHDAMYWYRQDPGQGLRLIYYSQIVNDFQKGDIAEGYSVSREKKESFPLTVTSAQKNPTAFYLCASRVSGSDTQYFGPGTRLTVL.

V and J are TRBV4-1 and TRBJ1-5; possibly TRBD1 for D (5 bases). The CDR3 sequence is 18 residues long. Deletions cut 0 bases from V and 2 bases from J, with 17 bases between. CDR1 and CDR2 (germline): MGHRA, YSYEKL. The CDR3 loop is CASSQEGAGGVGNQPQHF. CDR3 in DNA: TGCGCCAGCAGCCAAGAAGGGGCGGGGGGTGTTGGCAATCAGCCCCAGCATTTT.

J is TRBJ2-7 and V is TRBV3-1 (or the pseudogene TRBV3-2); D possibly corresponds to TRBD2 (5 bases). Germline-derived CDR1 and CDR2 are LGHDT and YNNKEL (reference sequence). V lost 2 bases, J lost 2 bases, and 10 bases lay in between. The CDR3 length is 14 residues. CDR3 nucleotides: TGTGCCAGCAGCCAACACCGGACTGCCTACGAGCAGTACTTC. Translated: CASSQHRTAYEQYF.